The 15 T cell receptor beta chains reported below all come from one sample, sequenced in a study of Ad26.COV2.S vaccination and SARS-CoV-2 variants. Regarding treatment: 19 received Ad26.COV2.S at low or high dose, single or two shots; 5 received placebo; per-sample allocation not given. All samples were drawn on day 63, counting from the first vaccine or placebo injection. Assay: immunoSEQ multiplex PCR; the TCRdb copy retains only in-frame clones and omits some. Among around 300,000 clones listed, roughly 90% were seen once. Here the sequenced sample was peripheral blood, taken in a trial of Ad26.COV2.S vaccine versus placebo. The receptors derive from a person aged 18-60 years who received the Ad26.COV2.S COVID-19 vaccine or a placebo.

The chain is built from TRBV7-2 and TRBJ2-1; D remains ambiguous. V dropped 1 base and J dropped 10 bases, with 14 bases sitting between them. Looked up from germline, CDR1 is SGHTA and CDR2 is FQGNSA. The CDR3 consists of 14 residues. CDR3 sequence reads: CASSLEIPVREQFF. As DNA, the CDR3 is TGTGCCAGCAGCTTAGAAATCCCCGTACGAGAGCAGTTCTTC.

The chain employs TRBV6-1 and TRBJ1-2; no clear D. Germline CDR1 MNHNS, CDR2 SASEGT. V lost 1 base to trimming and J lost 4 bases, with 13 bases between them. The CDR3 extends over 15 amino acids. CDR3 sequence: CASSEDPWDSYGYTF. In nucleotides, the CDR3 is TGTGCCAGCAGTGAAGATCCGTGGGATAGCTATGGCTACACCTTC.

The V call is TRBV4-3, the J call TRBJ1-1, with D hard to call. V lost 2 bases to trimming and J lost 2 bases, with 12 bases between them. This CDR3 has 15 residues. The germline V gene encodes CDR1 LGHNA and CDR2 YSLEER. This chain's CDR3 is CASSQSPRPNTEAFF. The CDR3 nucleotides are TGCGCCAGCAGCCAATCGCCCAGACCTAACACTGAAGCTTTCTTT.

CDR3 nucleotide sequence: TGCAGCGTTGAAGGCAGGGGAAAAGAGCAGTACTTC. The encoded protein is CSVEGRGKEQYF. The gene calls are TRBV29-1 and TRBJ2-7, with a possible D match to TRBD1 (6 bases). Germline assignment: CDR1 SQVTM and CDR2 ANQGSEA. This CDR3 comprises 12 residues. V lost 1 base and J lost 7, with 11 bases in between.

This chain uses TRBV4-1 with TRBJ1-1; 8 bases map to TRBD1. With 3 bases clipped from V and 3 bases from J, the junction kept 6 bases outside the gene matches. This CDR3 has 15 amino acids. Per germline, CDR1 MGHRA and CDR2 YSYEKL. CDR3 in amino acids: CASSQTGQGDTEAFF. CDR3 sequence (DNA): TGCGCCAGCAGCCAGACTGGACAGGGAGACACTGAAGCTTTCTTT.

The chain uses TRBV15 and TRBJ1-4; 7 positions agree with TRBD1. Germline assignment: CDR1 LNHNV and CDR2 YYDKDF (reference sequence). The junction had 8 bases not matched to a gene; V was cut back by 5 bases and J by 5 bases. The CDR3 consists of 15 residues. The CDR3 region has the DNA TGTGCCACCAGCCTCCAAGGGACAGTCAATGAAAAACTGTTTTTT. This encodes CATSLQGTVNEKLFF.

The chain couples TRBV4-3 to TRBJ2-2, with a weak D call TRBD2 (6 bases). Germline CDR1 LGHNA, CDR2 YSLEER. This CDR3 is built from 14 residues. Trimming pared 0 bases from V and 5 bases from J, leaving 7 bases between. This CDR3 is CASSQEEGTGELFF. Here the CDR3 DNA reads TGCGCCAGCAGCCAAGAGGAGGGGACCGGGGAGCTGTTTTTT.

The V call is TRBV18, the J call TRBJ1-1; D remains ambiguous. Germline-derived CDR1 and CDR2 are KGHSH and LQKENI. The CDR3 loop spans 12 amino acids. Trimming removed 5 bases from V and 0 bases from J, with 4 bases in between. The CDR3 loop is CASSGLNTEAFF. In DNA form, the CDR3 reads TGTGCCAGCTCAGGCCTGAACACTGAAGCTTTCTTT. The complete variable domain, with remaining parts taken from reference TRBV18 and TRBJ1-1, reads NAGVMQNPRHLVRRRGQEARLRCSPMKGHSHVYWYRQLPEEGLKFMVYLQKENIIDESGMPKERFSAEFPKEGPSILRIQQVVRGDSAAYFCASSGLNTEAFFGQGTRLTVV.

V is TRBV14 and J is TRBJ1-2; D gene ambiguous. The CDR3 contains 13 residues. From germline, CDR1 is SGHDN and CDR2 FVKESK. V was shortened by 5 bases and J by 5 bases, with 12 bases between the two germline ends. As DNA, the CDR3 is TGTGCCAGCAGCGAGGACGTCATTTATGGCTACACCTTC. Protein: CASSEDVIYGYTF.

The rearrangement joins TRBV11-2 to TRBJ1-1; tentatively, D is TRBD1 (5 bases). This CDR3 is 17 amino acids long. Per germline, CDR1 SGHAT and CDR2 FQNNGV. V lost 2 bases and J 0 bases, leaving 16 bases between the germline ends. The CDR3 region is CASSLTLDTILNTEAFF. Written as DNA, the CDR3 is TGTGCCAGCAGCTTAACCTTGGACACTATCTTGAACACTGAAGCTTTCTTT.

The chain couples TRBV7-9 to TRBJ1-2, with 9 nucleotides matching TRBD1. Unmatched junction bases numbered 11, after V lost 5 bases and J lost 7 bases. CDR3 length: 15 residues. The germline V gene has CDR1 SEHNR and CDR2 FQNEAQ (reference sequence). The CDR3 DNA follows: TGTGCCAGCAGCGCACCGGACAGGGGAGTGAGTGGCTACACCTTC. As protein: CASSAPDRGVSGYTF.

This rearrangement joins TRBV19 to TRBJ1-1; D is ambiguous. The CDR3 loop spans 15 amino acids. From germline, CDR1 is LNHDA and CDR2 SQIVND (reference sequence). The germline V and J ends were trimmed by 7 bases and 2 bases, with 17 bases remaining between them. The CDR3 loop reads CASNSAGLGNTEAFF. CDR3 nucleotide sequence: TGTGCCAGTAATTCGGCGGGCCTAGGTAACACTGAAGCTTTCTTT.

The chain uses TRBV4-3 and TRBJ1-2, with no clear D. Trimming pared 6 bases from V and 5 bases from J, leaving 19 bases between. The CDR3 spans 15 residues. The germline V gene encodes CDR1 LGHNA and CDR2 YSLEER. DNA of the CDR3: TGCGCCAGCAGAAGGGAGGACGGTGGAGGGTATGGCTACACCTTC. Translation gives CASRREDGGGYGYTF.

This sequence joins TRBV7-6 and TRBJ2-5; 9 positions agree with TRBD2. The V gene end was trimmed by 5 bases and the J gene end by 4 bases; junction bases not matched to a gene: 11. Germline CDR1 is SGHVS and CDR2 is FNYEAQ. This CDR3 region has 16 residues. The CDR3 here is CASSLGASGIRETQYF. Here the CDR3 DNA reads TGTGCCAGCAGCCTTGGGGCTAGCGGGATACGAGAGACCCAGTACTTC.

The chain couples TRBV2 to TRBJ2-1; possible D gene TRBD2, 5 bases. The CDR3 spans 13 residues. V was shortened by 4 bases and J by 7 bases, with 11 bases between the two germline ends. Germline CDR1 and CDR2: SNHLY and FYNNEI. CDR3: CASSAVTSNEQFF. In nucleotides, the CDR3 is TGTGCCAGCAGTGCTGTAACTAGTAATGAGCAGTTCTTC.